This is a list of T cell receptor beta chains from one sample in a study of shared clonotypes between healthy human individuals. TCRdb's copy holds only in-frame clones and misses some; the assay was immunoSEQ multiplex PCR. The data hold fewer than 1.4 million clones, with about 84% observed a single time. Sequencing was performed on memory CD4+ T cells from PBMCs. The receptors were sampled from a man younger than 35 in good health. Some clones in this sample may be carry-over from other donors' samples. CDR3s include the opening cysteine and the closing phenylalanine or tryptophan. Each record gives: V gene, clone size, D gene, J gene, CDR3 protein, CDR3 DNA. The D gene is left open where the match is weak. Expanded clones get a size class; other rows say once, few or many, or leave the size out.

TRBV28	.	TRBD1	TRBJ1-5	CASRETGREAQHF	TGTGCCAGCAGAGAGACAGGGCGGGAGGCCCAGCATTTT
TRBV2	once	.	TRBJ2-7	CASRPPGSYEQYF	TGTGCCAGCAGACCCCCCGGGTCCTACGAGCAGTACTTC
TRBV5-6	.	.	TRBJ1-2	CASSLGPANYGYTF	TGTGCCAGCAGCTTAGGGCCGGCGAACTATGGCTACACCTTC
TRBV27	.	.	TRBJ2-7	CASTPRGAYEQYF	TGTGCCAGCACCCCCCGCGGGGCCTACGAGCAGTACTTC
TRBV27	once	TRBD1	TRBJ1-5	CASRAGQGINQPQHF	TGTGCCAGCAGGGCGGGACAGGGCATCAATCAGCCCCAGCATTTT
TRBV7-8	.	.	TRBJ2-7	CASSFATYGDEQYF	TGTGCCAGCAGCTTCGCGACCTACGGGGACGAGCAGTACTTC
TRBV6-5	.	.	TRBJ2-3	CASRPRRDTDTQYF	TGTGCCAGCAGGCCCAGGAGGGACACAGATACGCAGTATTTT
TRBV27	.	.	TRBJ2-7	CASSLKSLVTYEQYF	TGTGCCAGCAGTTTAAAGTCACTGGTTACCTACGAGCAGTACTTC
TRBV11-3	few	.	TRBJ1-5	CASSFGGTLPYSNQPQHF	TGTGCCAGCAGCTTCGGCGGCACGCTTCCTTATAGCAATCAGCCCCAGCATTTT
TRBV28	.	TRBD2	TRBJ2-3	CASSLSSGSTDTQYF	TGTGCCAGCAGTTTATCTAGCGGGAGTACAGATACGCAGTATTTT
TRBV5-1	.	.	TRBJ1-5	CASSLGAARDQPQHF	TGCGCCAGCAGCTTGGGTGCCGCCAGAGATCAGCCCCAGCATTTT
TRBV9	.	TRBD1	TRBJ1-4	CASGDRPNEKLFF	TGTGCCAGTGGGGACAGACCTAATGAAAAACTGTTTTTT
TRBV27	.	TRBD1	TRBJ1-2	CASSGQGSGYTF	TGTGCCAGCTCTGGACAGGGGTCTGGCTACACCTTC
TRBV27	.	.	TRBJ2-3	CASSTTGRLGDTQYF	TGTGCCAGCTCGACGACGGGGAGGTTAGGGGATACGCAGTATTTT
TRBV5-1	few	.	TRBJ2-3	CASSLLLDTQYF	TGCGCCAGCAGCTTGCTCCTAGATACGCAGTATTTT
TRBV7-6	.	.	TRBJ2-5	CASSSEETQYF	TGTGCCAGCAGCTCCGAAGAGACCCAGTACTTC
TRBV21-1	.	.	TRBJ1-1	CASSILTRWTGCRTEAFF	TGTGCCAGCAGCATACTGACCCGTTGGACAGGTTGCCGCACTGAAGCTTTCTTT
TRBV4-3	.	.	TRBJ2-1	CASSQATHYYNEQFF	TGCGCCAGCAGCCAAGCCACCCATTACTACAATGAGCAGTTCTTC